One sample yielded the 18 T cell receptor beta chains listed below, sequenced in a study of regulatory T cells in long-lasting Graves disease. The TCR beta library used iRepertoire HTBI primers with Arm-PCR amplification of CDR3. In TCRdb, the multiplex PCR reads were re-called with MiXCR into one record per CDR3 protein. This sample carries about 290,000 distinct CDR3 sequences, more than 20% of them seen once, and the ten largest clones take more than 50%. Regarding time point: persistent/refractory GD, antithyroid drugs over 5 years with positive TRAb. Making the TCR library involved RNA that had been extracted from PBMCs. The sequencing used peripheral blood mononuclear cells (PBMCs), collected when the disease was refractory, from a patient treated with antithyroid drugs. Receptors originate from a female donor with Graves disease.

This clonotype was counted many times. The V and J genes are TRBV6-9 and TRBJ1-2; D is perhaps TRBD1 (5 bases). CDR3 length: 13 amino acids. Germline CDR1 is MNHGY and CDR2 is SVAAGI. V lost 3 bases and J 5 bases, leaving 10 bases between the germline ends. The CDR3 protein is CASSYGREYGYTF. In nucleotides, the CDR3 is TGTGCCAGCAGTTACGGCAGGGAGTATGGCTACACCTTC.

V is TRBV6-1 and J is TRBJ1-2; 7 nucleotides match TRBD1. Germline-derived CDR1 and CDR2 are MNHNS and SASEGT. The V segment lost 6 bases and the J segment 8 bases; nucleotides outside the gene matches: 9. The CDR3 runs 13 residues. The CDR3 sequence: CASRRQGGSGYTF. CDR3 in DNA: TGTGCCAGCAGACGACAGGGCGGTAGCGGCTACACCTTC.

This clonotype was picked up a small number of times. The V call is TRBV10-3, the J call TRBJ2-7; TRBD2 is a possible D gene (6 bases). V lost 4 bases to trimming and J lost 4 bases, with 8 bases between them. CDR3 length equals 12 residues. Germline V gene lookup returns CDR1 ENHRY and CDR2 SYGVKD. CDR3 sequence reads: CAISGTIYEQYF. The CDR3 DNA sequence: TGTGCCATCAGTGGGACTATATACGAGCAGTACTTC.

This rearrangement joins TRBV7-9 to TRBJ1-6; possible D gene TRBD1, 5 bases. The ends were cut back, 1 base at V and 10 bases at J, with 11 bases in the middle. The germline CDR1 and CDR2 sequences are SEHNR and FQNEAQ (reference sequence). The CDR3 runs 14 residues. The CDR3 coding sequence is TGTGCCAGCAGCTTAGAAGGGGAGGGGTCACCCCTCCACTTT. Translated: CASSLEGEGSPLHF.

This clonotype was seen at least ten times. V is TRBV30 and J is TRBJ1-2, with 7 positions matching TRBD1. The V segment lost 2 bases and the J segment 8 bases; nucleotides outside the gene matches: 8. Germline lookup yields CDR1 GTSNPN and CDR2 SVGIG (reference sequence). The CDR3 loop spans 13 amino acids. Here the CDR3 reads CAWSTRTGDGYTF. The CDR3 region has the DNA TGTGCCTGGAGTACAAGGACAGGTGACGGCTACACCTTC.

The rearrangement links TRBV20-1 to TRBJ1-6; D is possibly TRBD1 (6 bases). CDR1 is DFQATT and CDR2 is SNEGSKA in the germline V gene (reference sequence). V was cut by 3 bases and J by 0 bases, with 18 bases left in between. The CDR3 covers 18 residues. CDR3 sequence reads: CSASHLGAGSSYNSPLHF. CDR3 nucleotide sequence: TGCAGTGCTAGCCACCTGGGGGCAGGCAGCTCCTATAATTCACCCCTCCACTTT.

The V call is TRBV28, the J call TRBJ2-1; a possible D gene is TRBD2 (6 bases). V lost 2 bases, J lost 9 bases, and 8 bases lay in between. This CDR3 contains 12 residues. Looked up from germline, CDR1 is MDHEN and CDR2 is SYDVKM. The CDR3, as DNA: TGTGCCAGCAGTTTAAGCGGGCGTGAGCAGTTCTTC. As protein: CASSLSGREQFF.

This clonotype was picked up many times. CDR3: CASRRTSGSYEQYF. Written as DNA, the CDR3 is TGTGCCAGCAGGAGGACTAGCGGGAGCTACGAGCAGTACTTC. The chain uses TRBV28 and TRBJ2-7; 13 nucleotides align to TRBD2. The CDR3 loop spans 14 amino acids. Germline CDR1 MDHEN, CDR2 SYDVKM. V lost 6 bases to trimming and J lost 3 bases; unmatched junction nucleotides: 2.

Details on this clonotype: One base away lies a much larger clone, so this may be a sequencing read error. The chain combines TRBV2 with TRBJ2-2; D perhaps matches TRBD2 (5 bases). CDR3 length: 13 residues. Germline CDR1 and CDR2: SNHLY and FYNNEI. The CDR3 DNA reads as TGTGCCAGCCAGTTCGCGAACACCGGGGAGCTGGTTTTT. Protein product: CASQFANTGELVF.

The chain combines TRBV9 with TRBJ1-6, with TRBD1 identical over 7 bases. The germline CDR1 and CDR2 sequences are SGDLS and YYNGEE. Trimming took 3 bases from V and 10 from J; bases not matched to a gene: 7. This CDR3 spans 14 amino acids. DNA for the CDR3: TGTGCCAGCAGCGGACAGGGAGAGGGCTCACCCCTCCACTTT. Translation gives CASSGQGEGSPLHF.

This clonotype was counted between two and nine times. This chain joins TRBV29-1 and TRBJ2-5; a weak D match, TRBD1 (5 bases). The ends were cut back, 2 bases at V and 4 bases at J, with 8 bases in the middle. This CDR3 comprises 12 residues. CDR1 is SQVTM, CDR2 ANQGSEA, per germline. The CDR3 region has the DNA TGCAGCGTTGAACAGGGTGGAGAGACCCAGTACTTC. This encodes CSVEQGGETQYF.

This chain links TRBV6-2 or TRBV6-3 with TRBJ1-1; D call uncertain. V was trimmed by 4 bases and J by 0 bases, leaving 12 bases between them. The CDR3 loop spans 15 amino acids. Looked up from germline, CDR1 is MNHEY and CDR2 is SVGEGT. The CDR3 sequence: CASSLRTDLNTEAFF. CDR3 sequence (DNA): TGTGCCAGCAGTTTACGAACAGATTTGAACACTGAAGCTTTCTTT.

For the CDR3, the DNA is TGTGCCAGCAGTGTTGCGGGAGAGCAGTACTTC. Residues: CASSVAGEQYF. The V and J genes are TRBV6-1 and TRBJ2-7; D possibly corresponds to TRBD2 (6 bases). Germline CDR1 is MNHNS and CDR2 is SASEGT. Trimming stripped 4 bases from V and 7 bases from J, with 8 bases between. The CDR3 spans 11 residues.

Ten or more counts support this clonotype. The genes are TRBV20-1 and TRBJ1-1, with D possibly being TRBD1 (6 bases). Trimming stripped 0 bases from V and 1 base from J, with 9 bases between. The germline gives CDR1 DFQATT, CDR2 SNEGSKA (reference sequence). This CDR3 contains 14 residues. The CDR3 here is CSAREGRGNTEAFF. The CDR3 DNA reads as TGCAGTGCTAGAGAGGGCAGGGGGAACACTGAAGCTTTCTTT.

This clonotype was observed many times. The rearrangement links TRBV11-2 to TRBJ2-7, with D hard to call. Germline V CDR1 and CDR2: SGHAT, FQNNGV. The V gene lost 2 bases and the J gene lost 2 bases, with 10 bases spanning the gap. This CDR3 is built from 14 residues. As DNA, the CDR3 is TGTGCCAGCAGCTTAAGGCCAGAACCCTACGAGCAGTACTTC. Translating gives CASSLRPEPYEQYF.

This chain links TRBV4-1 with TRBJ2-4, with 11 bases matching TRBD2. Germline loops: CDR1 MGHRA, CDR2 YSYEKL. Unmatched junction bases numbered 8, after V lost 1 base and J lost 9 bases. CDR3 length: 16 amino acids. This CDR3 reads CASSQVFSGRASIQYF. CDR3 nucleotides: TGCGCCAGCAGCCAAGTCTTTAGCGGGAGGGCGAGCATTCAGTACTTC.

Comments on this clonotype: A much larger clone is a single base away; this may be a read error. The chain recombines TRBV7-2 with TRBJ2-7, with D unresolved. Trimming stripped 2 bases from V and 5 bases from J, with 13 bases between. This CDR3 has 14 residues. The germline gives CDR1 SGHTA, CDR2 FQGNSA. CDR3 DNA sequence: TGTGCCAGCAGCTTAAGGCAGGCTTCCCACGAGCAGTACTTC. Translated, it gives CASSLRQASHEQYF.

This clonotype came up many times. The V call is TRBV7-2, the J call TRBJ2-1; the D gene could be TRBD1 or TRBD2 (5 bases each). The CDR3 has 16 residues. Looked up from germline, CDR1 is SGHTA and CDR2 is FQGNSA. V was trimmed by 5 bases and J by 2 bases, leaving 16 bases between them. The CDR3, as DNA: TGTGCCAGCAGCGGTAGAGGGACGGCAACCTACAATGAGCAGTTCTTC. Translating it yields CASSGRGTATYNEQFF.